These 27 T cell receptor beta chains share one sample of origin, sequenced in a study of Ad26.COV2.S vaccination and SARS-CoV-2 variants. As for treatment: roughly 20 received Ad26.COV2.S at low or high dose, single or two shots; several received placebo; per-sample allocation not given. The samples were gathered on day 63 after the first injection of vaccine or placebo. Assay: immunoSEQ multiplex PCR; the TCRdb copy retains only in-frame clones and omits some. The table shows about 350,000 clones, with roughly 90% occurring only once. Sequenced here: peripheral blood, sampled in a trial of Ad26.COV2.S vaccine versus placebo. Every receptor here comes from a person aged 18 to 65 who received the Ad26.COV2.S COVID-19 vaccine or a placebo.

On this clone itself: At one boundary the junction diverges from the germline segment, which might be a read error. This chain uses TRBV2 with TRBJ1-1; D unclear. Germline V CDR1 and CDR2: SNHLY, FYNNEI. The CDR3 has 13 amino acids. CDR3 coding DNA: TGTGCCAGCAGAGAAGAGTTGAACACTGAAGCTTTCTTT. This translates into CASREELNTEAFF.

In this sample, this clone turned up once. This sequence joins TRBV7-9 and TRBJ1-4; D call uncertain. Germline V gene data show CDR1 as SEHNR and CDR2 as FQNEAQ (reference sequence). With 4 bases removed from V and 0 bases from J, the gap between germline ends came to 6 bases. CDR3 length: 14 amino acids. CDR3 nucleotide sequence: TGTGCCAGCAGCTCCATTGCAACTAATGAAAAACTGTTTTTT. The encoded protein is CASSSIATNEKLFF.

This clone was counted a single time. This chain links TRBV10-3 with TRBJ2-3; perhaps TRBD1 as D (6 bases). V lost 10 bases, J lost 1 base, and 21 bases lay in between. The V gene's germline CDR1 is ENHRY and CDR2 SYGVKD. There are 16 residues in the CDR3. CDR3: CATQDLDRARTDTQYF. DNA of the CDR3: TGTGCCACCCAGGATCTGGACAGAGCCCGCACAGATACGCAGTATTTT.

This clone appeared once. The chain uses TRBV25-1 and TRBJ2-7, with D tentatively TRBD1 (6 bases). The V gene's germline CDR1 is MGHDK and CDR2 SYGVNS. The CDR3 covers 14 residues. With 4 bases removed from V and 1 base from J, the gap between germline ends came to 11 bases. The DNA of the CDR3 is TGTGCCAGCAGTGGACCGGGACATTCCTACGAGCAGTACTTC. Residues: CASSGPGHSYEQYF.

V and J are TRBV24-1 and TRBJ1-5, with a weak D call TRBD1 (5 bases). Germline V gene sequence: CDR1 KGHDR, CDR2 SFDVKD. V gave up 1 base and J gave up 3 bases, with 6 bases separating them. CDR3 size: 14 residues. The CDR3 coding sequence is TGTGCCACCAGTGATTTAGGGGACAATCAGCCCCAGCATTTT. It yields the protein CATSDLGDNQPQHF.

The V gene is TRBV4-2, the J gene TRBJ2-7; D is perhaps TRBD1 (5 bases). Germline V CDR1 and CDR2: LGHNA, YNFKEQ. This CDR3 is built from 15 residues. V was clipped by 1 base and J by 1 base, with 11 bases between them. The CDR3 bases are TGTGCCAGCAGCCAAGCACAGGCTGAGTCCTACGAGCAGTACTTC. Translation: CASSQAQAESYEQYF.

The chain links TRBV19 to TRBJ2-3; 16 positions match TRBD2. The germline V gene has CDR1 LNHDA and CDR2 SQIVND (reference sequence). This CDR3 region has 17 residues. V shed 7 bases and J 5 bases; nucleotides not matched to a gene: 9. CDR3 sequence reads: CASNSGLAGGRGDTQYF. The CDR3 coding sequence is TGTGCCAGTAATTCGGGACTAGCGGGGGGGCGTGGAGATACGCAGTATTTT.

This rearrangement joins TRBV4-2 to TRBJ1-2; no definite D call. Germline CDR1 reads LGHNA; CDR2 reads YNFKEQ. V lost 0 bases and J 4 bases, leaving 12 bases between the germline ends. This CDR3 has 15 amino acids. The CDR3 spells CASSQDFTGAYGYTF. DNA for the CDR3: TGTGCCAGCAGCCAAGATTTTACGGGTGCCTATGGCTACACCTTC.

CDR3 loop: CASSFSPNSPGGRQQETQYF. In nucleotides, the CDR3 is TGTGCCAGCAGTTTCTCACCTAACTCCCCCGGGGGGAGACAACAAGAGACCCAGTACTTC. V and J are TRBV6-2 or TRBV6-3 and TRBJ2-5, with 7 bases matching TRBD2. This CDR3 has 20 residues. J gave up 2 bases and V 4 bases, and 22 bases lay outside the gene matches. Per germline, CDR1 MNHEY and CDR2 SVGEGT.

This clone was observed a single time. This chain links TRBV6-6 with TRBJ1-2; possibly TRBD1 for D (6 bases). V dropped 6 bases and J dropped 8 bases, with 16 bases sitting between them. Germline V gives CDR1 MNHNY, CDR2 SVGAGI (reference sequence). The length of the CDR3 is 13 residues. The CDR3 DNA reads TGTGCCAGCAGCCTAGACGGGAGGGGGGGCTACACCTTC. It translates to CASSLDGRGGYTF.

The gene calls are TRBV5-4 and TRBJ2-3; D is ambiguous. The CDR3 contains 13 residues. The V end lost 0 bases, the J end lost 2 bases, and 4 bases lay between the germline ends. Germline V CDR1 and CDR2: SGHNT, YYREEE (reference sequence). CDR3 sequence reads: CASSLEFTDTQYF. The CDR3 DNA follows: TGTGCCAGCAGCTTGGAGTTCACAGATACGCAGTATTTT.

The rearrangement links TRBV18 to TRBJ1-1; D is perhaps TRBD1 (6 bases). Germline V gene sequence: CDR1 KGHSH, CDR2 LQKENI. This CDR3 has 18 amino acids. With 0 bases removed from V and 2 bases from J, the gap between germline ends came to 19 bases. Here the CDR3 DNA reads TGTGCCAGCTCACCACCGACTCCACAGCGGGGGGGCAACACTGAAGCTTTCTTT. It is translated as CASSPPTPQRGGNTEAFF.

V usage is TRBV7-3 and J usage is TRBJ2-2; possibly TRBD1 for D (6 bases). This CDR3 has 15 amino acids. CDR1 and CDR2 (germline): SGHTA, FQGTGA. Trimming left V 5 bases short and J 4 bases short, with 14 bases between. CDR3: CASSPGEARTGELFF. DNA for the CDR3: TGTGCCAGCAGCCCAGGGGAAGCGCGCACCGGGGAGCTGTTTTTT.

Worth noting for this clone: The sample carries other DNA sequences with the same CDR3. The chain has TRBV12-3 or TRBV12-4 and TRBJ1-2; no reliable D call. Trimming shortened V by 3 bases and J by 5 bases, and 10 bases separated the two germline ends. The CDR3 totals 13 residues. The CDR3, as DNA: TGTGCCAGCAGTTTTAATGGAGGGTATGGCTACACCTTC. Protein product: CASSFNGGYGYTF.

CDR3 in DNA: TGTGCCAGCAGCTTGGATCCTGACCAGCCCCAGCATTTT. This translates into CASSLDPDQPQHF. The J gene is TRBJ1-5, the V gene TRBV5-5, with D uncertain. The length of the CDR3 is 13 residues. Between the trimmed V and J ends, which lost 0 bases and 7 bases, there was a span of 8 bases. The germline gives CDR1 SGHKS, CDR2 YYEKEE (reference sequence).

The V call is TRBV2, the J call TRBJ1-2, with 9 bases identical to TRBD1. The CDR3 is 12 amino acids. Germline assignment: CDR1 SNHLY and CDR2 FYNNEI. Trimming took 7 bases from V and 7 from J; bases not matched to a gene: 4. The CDR3 region has the DNA TGTGCCAGCACGGGACAGGGTGGTGGCTACACCTTC. Translation gives CASTGQGGGYTF.

The chain has TRBV18 and TRBJ1-6; D is ambiguous. In germline, CDR1 is KGHSH, CDR2 LQKENI. CDR3 length: 15 amino acids. Trimming stripped 2 bases from V and 7 bases from J, with 12 bases between. The CDR3 loop reads CASSPNAPPNSPLHF. CDR3 nucleotides: TGTGCCAGCTCACCAAACGCCCCTCCCAATTCACCCCTCCACTTT.

The chain combines TRBV5-4 with TRBJ2-3, with 9 bases matching TRBD2. The ends lost 6 bases at V and 0 bases at J; junction bases unmatched: 14. CDR1 is SGHNT and CDR2 is YYREEE in the germline V gene (reference sequence). The CDR3 runs 18 residues. The CDR3: CASNSGGSGGVSTDTQYF. The DNA of the CDR3 is TGTGCCAGCAACAGCGGTGGTAGCGGGGGTGTTAGCACAGATACGCAGTATTTT.

This clone was picked up one time. V and J are TRBV6-2 or TRBV6-3 and TRBJ2-3; TRBD1 matches at 7 bases. V dropped 6 bases and J dropped 5; count of bases not matched to a gene: 11. This CDR3 is 15 amino acids long. Germline CDR1 and CDR2: MNHEY and SVGEGT. The CDR3 protein is CASSLGTAALDTQYF. In DNA form, the CDR3 reads TGTGCCAGCAGCCTCGGGACAGCAGCTTTAGATACGCAGTATTTT.

This chain links TRBV18 with TRBJ2-7; 10 bases line up with TRBD2. J was trimmed by 2 bases and V by 6 bases; bases with no gene match: 7. In germline, CDR1 is KGHSH, CDR2 LQKENI. The CDR3 has 15 residues. DNA for the CDR3: TGTGCCAGCTCCCACACTAGCGGGGTAACCTACGAGCAGTACTTC. Translated: CASSHTSGVTYEQYF.

The CDR3 sequence: CASSLRNNEKLFF. The CDR3 region has the DNA TGTGCCAGCAGCTTACGGAATAATGAAAAACTGTTTTTT. The chain joins TRBV7-9 to TRBJ1-4, with D unresolved. V dropped 2 bases and J dropped 4 bases, with 5 bases sitting between them. Germline CDR1 and CDR2: SEHNR and FQNEAQ (reference sequence). CDR3 length: 13 residues.

This clone was counted once. Written as DNA, the CDR3 is TGTGCCAGCAGCTTAGCGCGGCTAGGGACGAACACCGGGGAGCTGTTTTTT. It yields the protein CASSLARLGTNTGELFF. The chain couples TRBV7-7 to TRBJ2-2; D is unclear. The CDR3 covers 17 residues. Germline loops: CDR1 SSHAT, CDR2 FNYEAQ (reference sequence). The ends were cut back, 0 bases at V and 0 bases at J, with 11 bases in the middle.

The CDR3, as DNA: TGTGCCAGCAACAAAGGGGGACAGAATAATTCACCCCTCCACTTT. This sequence encodes CASNKGGQNNSPLHF. This chain joins TRBV6-7 and TRBJ1-6, with 7 bases fitting TRBD1. TRBV6-7 is given ORF status, its function remaining uncertain. V gave up 7 bases and J gave up 5 bases; unmatched junction bases: 8. CDR3 length: 15 residues.

The chain carries TRBV29-1 and TRBJ1-2; D not certain. V was clipped by 0 bases and J by 8 bases, with 13 bases between them. CDR1 and CDR2 (germline): SQVTM, ANQGSEA. This CDR3 spans 13 amino acids. The CDR3 sequence: CSVEDSGRWGYTF. Here the CDR3 DNA reads TGCAGCGTTGAAGACAGCGGGCGGTGGGGCTACACCTTC.

CDR3 nucleotides: TGTGCCAGCAGTTTCCCCTCTCTATACAATGGCTACACCTTC. Amino acid sequence: CASSFPSLYNGYTF. This chain uses TRBV28 with TRBJ1-2; no firm D call. Trimming cost V 3 bases and J 6 bases, with 14 bases left between them. The CDR3 covers 14 residues. The V gene's germline CDR1 is MDHEN and CDR2 SYDVKM.

The V and J genes are TRBV11-2 and TRBJ2-7, with 13 bases lining up with TRBD2. This CDR3 has 16 amino acids. Per germline, CDR1 SGHAT and CDR2 FQNNGV. J lost 12 bases, V lost 2 bases, and 13 bases had no gene match. For the CDR3, the DNA is TGTGCCAGCAGCTTATTATTCAGGACTAGCGGGAGCTTACGGTACTTC. Residues: CASSLLFRTSGSLRYF.

The chain carries TRBV11-2 and TRBJ2-2; possible D gene TRBD1, 6 bases. V lost 5 bases, J lost 1 base, and 11 bases lay in between. The germline V gene has CDR1 SGHAT and CDR2 FQNNGV. This CDR3 contains 15 residues. The CDR3 sequence is CASSPDRMNTGELFF. For the CDR3, the DNA is TGTGCCAGCAGCCCAGACAGGATGAACACCGGGGAGCTGTTTTTT. Looking up the rest from reference TRBV11-2 and TRBJ2-2 gives the full variable domain: EAGVAQSPRYKIIEKRQSVAFWCNPISGHATLYWYQQILGQGPKLLIQFQNNGVVDDSQLPKDRFSAERLKGVDSTLKIQPAKLEDSAVYLCASSPDRMNTGELFFGEGSRLTVL.